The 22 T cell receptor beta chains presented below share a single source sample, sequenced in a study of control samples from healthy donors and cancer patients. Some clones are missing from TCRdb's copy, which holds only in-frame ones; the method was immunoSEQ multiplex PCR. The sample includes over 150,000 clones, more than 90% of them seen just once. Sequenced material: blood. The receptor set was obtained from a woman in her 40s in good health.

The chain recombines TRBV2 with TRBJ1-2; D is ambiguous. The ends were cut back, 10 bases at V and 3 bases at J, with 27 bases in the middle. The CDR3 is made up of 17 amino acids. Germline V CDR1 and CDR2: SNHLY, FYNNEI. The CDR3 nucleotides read TGTGCCAACCAAGTGGACGCCGCAACTGGGCTTGACTATGGCTACACCTTC. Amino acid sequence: CANQVDAATGLDYGYTF.

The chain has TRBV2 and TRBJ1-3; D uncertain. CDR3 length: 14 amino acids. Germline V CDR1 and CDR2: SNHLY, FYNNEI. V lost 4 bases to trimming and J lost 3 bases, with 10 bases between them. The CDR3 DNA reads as TGTGCCAGCAGTGTAGCCGGGATTGGAAACACCATATATTTT. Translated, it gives CASSVAGIGNTIYF.

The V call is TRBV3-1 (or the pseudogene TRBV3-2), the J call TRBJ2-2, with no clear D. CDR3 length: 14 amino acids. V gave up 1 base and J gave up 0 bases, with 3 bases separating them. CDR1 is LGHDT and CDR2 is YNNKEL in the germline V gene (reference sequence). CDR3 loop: CASSQVANTGELFF. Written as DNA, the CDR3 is TGTGCCAGCAGCCAAGTCGCGAACACCGGGGAGCTGTTTTTT.

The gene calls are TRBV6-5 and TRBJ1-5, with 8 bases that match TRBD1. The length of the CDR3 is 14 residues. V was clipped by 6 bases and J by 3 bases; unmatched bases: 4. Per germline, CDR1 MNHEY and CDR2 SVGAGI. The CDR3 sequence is CASRGQVNNQPQHF. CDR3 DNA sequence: TGTGCCAGCAGGGGACAGGTGAACAATCAGCCCCAGCATTTT.

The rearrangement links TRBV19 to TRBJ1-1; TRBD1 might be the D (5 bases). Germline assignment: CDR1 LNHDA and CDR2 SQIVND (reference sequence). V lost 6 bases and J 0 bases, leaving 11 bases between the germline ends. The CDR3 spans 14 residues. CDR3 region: CASRQGPVNTEAFF. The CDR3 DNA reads TGTGCCAGTAGGCAGGGACCTGTGAACACTGAAGCTTTCTTT.

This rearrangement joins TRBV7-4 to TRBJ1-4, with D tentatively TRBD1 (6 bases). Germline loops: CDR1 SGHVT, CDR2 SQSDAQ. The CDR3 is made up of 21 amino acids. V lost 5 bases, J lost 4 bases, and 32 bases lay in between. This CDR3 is CASSLSPIVRQGHNHNEKLFF. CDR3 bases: TGTGCCAGCAGCCTAAGCCCCATAGTTCGTCAGGGACATAACCATAATGAAAAACTGTTTTTT.

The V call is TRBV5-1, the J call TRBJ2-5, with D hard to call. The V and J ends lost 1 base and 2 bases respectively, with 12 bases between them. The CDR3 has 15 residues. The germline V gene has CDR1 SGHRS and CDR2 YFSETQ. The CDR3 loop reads CASSLLYFSQETQYF. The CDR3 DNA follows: TGCGCCAGCAGCTTGTTGTACTTCTCTCAAGAGACCCAGTACTTC.

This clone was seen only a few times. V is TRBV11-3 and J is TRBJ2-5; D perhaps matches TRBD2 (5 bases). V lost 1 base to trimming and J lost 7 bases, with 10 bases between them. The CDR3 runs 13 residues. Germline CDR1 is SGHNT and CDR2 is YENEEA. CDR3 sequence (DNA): TGTGCCAGCAGCTTAGGCGGCCGGGGGACCCAGTACTTC. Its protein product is CASSLGGRGTQYF.

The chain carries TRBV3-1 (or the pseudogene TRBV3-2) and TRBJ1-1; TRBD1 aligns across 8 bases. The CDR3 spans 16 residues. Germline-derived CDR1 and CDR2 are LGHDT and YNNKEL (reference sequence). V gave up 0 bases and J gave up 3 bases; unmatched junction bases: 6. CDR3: CASSQDRLRGHTEAFF. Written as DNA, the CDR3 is TGTGCCAGCAGCCAAGATCGGCTCAGGGGGCACACTGAAGCTTTCTTT.

CDR3: CASSLGQEAFF. CDR3 sequence (DNA): TGTGCCAGCAGCCTTGGACAGGAAGCTTTCTTT. The chain is built from TRBV3-1 (or the pseudogene TRBV3-2) and TRBJ1-1; weak D call: TRBD1 (6 bases). Germline V gene lookup returns CDR1 LGHDT and CDR2 YNNKEL (reference sequence). Trimming took 4 bases from V and 8 from J, leaving 8 bases between them. The CDR3 runs 11 residues.

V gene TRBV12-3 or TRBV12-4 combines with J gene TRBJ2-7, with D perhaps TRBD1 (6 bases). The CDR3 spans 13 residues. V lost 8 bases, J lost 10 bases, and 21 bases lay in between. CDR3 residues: CASGPWDTFAQYF. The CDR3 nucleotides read TGTGCCAGCGGACCATGGGACACCTTCGCCCAGTACTTC.

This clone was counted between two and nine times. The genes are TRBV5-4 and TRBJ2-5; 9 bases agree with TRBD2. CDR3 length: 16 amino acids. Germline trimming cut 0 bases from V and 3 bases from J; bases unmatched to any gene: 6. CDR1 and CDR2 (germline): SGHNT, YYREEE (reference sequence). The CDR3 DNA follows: TGTGCCAGCAGCTTGGGACTAGCGGAGCCGAAAGAGACCCAGTACTTC. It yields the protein CASSLGLAEPKETQYF.

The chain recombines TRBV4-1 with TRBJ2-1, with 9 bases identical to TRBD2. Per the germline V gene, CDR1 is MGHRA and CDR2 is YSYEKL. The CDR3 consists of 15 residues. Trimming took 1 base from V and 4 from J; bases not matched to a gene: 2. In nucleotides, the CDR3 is TGCGCCAGCAGCCAAGTGCGGGGGGGATACAATGAGCAGTTCTTC. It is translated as CASSQVRGGYNEQFF.

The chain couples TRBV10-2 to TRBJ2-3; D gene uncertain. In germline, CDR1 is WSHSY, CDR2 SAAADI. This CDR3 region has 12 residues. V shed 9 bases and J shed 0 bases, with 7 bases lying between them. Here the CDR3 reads CASRISTDTQYF. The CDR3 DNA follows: TGCGCCAGTAGGATAAGCACAGATACGCAGTATTTT.

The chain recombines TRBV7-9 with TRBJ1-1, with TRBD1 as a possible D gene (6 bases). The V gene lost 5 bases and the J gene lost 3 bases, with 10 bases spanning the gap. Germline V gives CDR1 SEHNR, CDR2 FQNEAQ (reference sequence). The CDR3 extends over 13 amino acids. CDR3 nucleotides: TGTGCCAGCAGCCCACCAGGGGACACTGAAGCTTTCTTT. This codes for CASSPPGDTEAFF.

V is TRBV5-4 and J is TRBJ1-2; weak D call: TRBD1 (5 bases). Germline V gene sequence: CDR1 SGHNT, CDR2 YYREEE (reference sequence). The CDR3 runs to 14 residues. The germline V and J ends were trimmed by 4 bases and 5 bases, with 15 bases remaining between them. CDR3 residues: CASSPGPETYGYTF. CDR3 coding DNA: TGTGCCAGCAGCCCGGGGCCGGAAACTTATGGCTACACCTTC.

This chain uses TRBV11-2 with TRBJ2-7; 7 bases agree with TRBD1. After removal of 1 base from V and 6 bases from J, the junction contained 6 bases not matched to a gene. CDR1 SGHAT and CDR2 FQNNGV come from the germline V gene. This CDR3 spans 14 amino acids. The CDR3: CASSLGGQIFEQYF. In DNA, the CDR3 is TGTGCCAGCAGCTTAGGGGGACAGATTTTCGAGCAGTACTTC.

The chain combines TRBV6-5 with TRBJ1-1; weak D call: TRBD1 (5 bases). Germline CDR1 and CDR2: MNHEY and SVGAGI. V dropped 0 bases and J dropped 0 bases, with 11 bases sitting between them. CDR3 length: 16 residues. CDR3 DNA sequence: TGTGCCAGCAGTTACTCGAGGACACCGATGAACACTGAAGCTTTCTTT. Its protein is CASSYSRTPMNTEAFF.

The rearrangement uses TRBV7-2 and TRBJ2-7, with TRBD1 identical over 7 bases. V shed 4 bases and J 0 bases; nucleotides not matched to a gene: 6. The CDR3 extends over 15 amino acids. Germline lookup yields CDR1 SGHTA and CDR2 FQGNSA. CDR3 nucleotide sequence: TGTGCCAGCAGCTGGGGACAGTTGAGCTCCTACGAGCAGTACTTC. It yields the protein CASSWGQLSSYEQYF.

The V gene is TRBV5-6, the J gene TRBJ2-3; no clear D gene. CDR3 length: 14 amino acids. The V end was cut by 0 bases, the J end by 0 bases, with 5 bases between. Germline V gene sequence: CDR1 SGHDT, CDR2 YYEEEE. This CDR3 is CASSLEPSTDTQYF. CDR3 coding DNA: TGTGCCAGCAGCTTGGAACCCAGCACAGATACGCAGTATTTT.

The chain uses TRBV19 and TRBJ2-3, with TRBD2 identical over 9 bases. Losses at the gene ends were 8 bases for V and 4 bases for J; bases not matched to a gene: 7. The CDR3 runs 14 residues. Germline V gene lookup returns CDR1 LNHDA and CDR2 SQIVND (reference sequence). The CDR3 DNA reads TGTGCCAGTTCTACCGCGGGGGGGGCAGATACGCAGTATTTT. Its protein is CASSTAGGADTQYF.

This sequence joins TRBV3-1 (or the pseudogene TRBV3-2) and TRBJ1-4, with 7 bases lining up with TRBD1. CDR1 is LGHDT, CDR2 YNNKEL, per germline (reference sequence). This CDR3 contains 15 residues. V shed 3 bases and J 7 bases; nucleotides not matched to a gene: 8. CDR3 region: CASSQQGGGGEKLFF. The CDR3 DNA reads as TGTGCCAGCAGCCAGCAGGGGGGAGGCGGTGAAAAACTGTTTTTT.